These T cell receptor beta chains were read from a single sample in a study. TCRdb re-called the RT-PCR reads with MiXCR, one entry per CDR3 protein. The table lists about 680,000 distinct CDR3 sequences, 13% to 15% of them singletons. Sample: memory CD4+ T cells from blood. These receptors were obtained from a female donor in good health, serving as a healthy control. Each CDR3 is given with its conserved first and last residue. D genes are given only for firm matches. Size is omitted from some rows. Given values are once, few, many or a class for expanded clones.

v_call	j_call	clone_size	d_call	cdr3_aa	cdr3_nt
TRBV7-3	TRBJ2-6	-	-	CASSLAGAATSGANVLTF	TGTGCCAGCAGCTTAGCAGGCGCAGCAACCTCTGGGGCCAACGTCCTGACTTTC
TRBV12-3/TRBV12-4	TRBJ1-6	many	-	CASSGQFNSPLHF	TGTGCCAGCAGCGGACAGTTTAATTCACCCCTCCACTTT
TRBV12-5	TRBJ1-1	-	-	CASGLVGESTEAFF	TGTGCTAGTGGTTTGGTAGGAGAGAGCACTGAAGCTTTCTTT
TRBV5-1	TRBJ2-1	many	TRBD2	CASSFSGYEQFF	TGCGCCAGCAGCTTTAGCGGGTATGAGCAGTTCTTC
TRBV7-2	TRBJ1-6	many	-	CASSLGAANNSPLHF	TGTGCCAGCAGCTTAGGGGCAGCTAATAATTCACCCCTCCACTTT
TRBV5-1	TRBJ1-5	-	-	CASSLEGPGGNQPQHF	TGCGCCAGCAGCTTGGAAGGACCGGGCGGCAATCAGCCCCAGCATTTT
TRBV20-1	TRBJ2-2	many	TRBD2	CSATSWREGGELFF	TGCAGTGCTACAAGTTGGCGGGAGGGAGGGGAGCTGTTTTTT
TRBV10-3	TRBJ1-3	few	TRBD1	CAIRAQGDGNTIYF	TGTGCCATCCGGGCCCAGGGGGATGGAAACACCATATATTTT
TRBV7-9	TRBJ2-7	few	-	CASSLDAQSGEQYF	TGTGCCAGCAGCTTAGATGCTCAGTCTGGTGAGCAGTACTTC
TRBV10-3	TRBJ1-2	-	TRBD1	CAIREDRARGYTF	TGTGCCATCAGGGAGGACAGGGCCCGAGGCTACACCTTC
TRBV15	TRBJ1-6	few	-	CATSRQGNSPLHF	TGTGCCACCAGCAGACAGGGGAATTCACCCCTCCACTTT
TRBV6-2/TRBV6-3	TRBJ2-7	-	TRBD1	CASKTGIRYEQYF	TGTGCCAGCAAGACAGGGATTCGCTACGAGCAGTACTTC
TRBV29-1	TRBJ2-5	many	-	CSATQGEVYQETQYF	TGCAGCGCCACACAGGGAGAAGTGTACCAAGAGACCCAGTACTTC
TRBV5-4	TRBJ2-3	-	-	CASSPAPGSGTDTQYF	TGTGCCAGCAGCCCCGCCCCCGGGAGTGGAACAGATACGCAGTATTTT
TRBV12-3/TRBV12-4	TRBJ1-1	few	TRBD1	CASSLSTGYTEAFF	TGTGCCAGCAGTTTATCGACAGGGTACACTGAAGCTTTCTTT
TRBV7-9	TRBJ2-2	many	-	CASSVSPPISNTGELFF	TGTGCCAGCAGCGTTAGCCCCCCCATCAGTAACACCGGGGAGCTGTTTTTT
TRBV7-9	TRBJ2-2	-	-	CASSLWPEAGELFF	TGTGCCAGCAGCTTATGGCCTGAGGCCGGGGAGCTGTTTTTT
TRBV29-1	TRBJ1-4	-	-	CSVVLGGNEKLFF	TGCAGCGTTGTATTGGGTGGTAATGAAAAACTGTTTTTT
TRBV9	TRBJ2-3	-	TRBD2	CASSVVAGGLTDTQYF	TGTGCCAGCAGCGTAGTCGCGGGGGGGTTGACAGATACGCAGTATTTT
TRBV10-3	TRBJ2-7	-	TRBD1	CAISDRTGNSNEQYF	TGTGCCATCAGTGACCGGACAGGGAATAGCAACGAGCAGTACTTC
TRBV12-3/TRBV12-4	TRBJ1-2	-	-	CASTPGTGDLYGYTF	TGTGCCAGCACCCCGGGGACGGGGGATTTATATGGCTACACCTTC
TRBV6-2/TRBV6-3	TRBJ1-1	-	-	CASSREGGPTEAFF	TGTGCCAGCAGCCGCGAGGGGGGCCCCACTGAAGCTTTCTTT
TRBV12-3/TRBV12-4	TRBJ2-1	many	TRBD2	CASRVGTSGSINEQFF	TGTGCCAGCAGGGTCGGGACTAGCGGGAGTATCAATGAGCAGTTCTTC
TRBV30	TRBJ2-1	few	-	CAGSGVGYNEQFF	TGTGCCGGTTCCGGGGTCGGTTACAATGAGCAGTTCTTC
TRBV6-1	TRBJ1-6	few	TRBD1	CASNPGQTLNSPLHF	TGTGCCAGCAACCCGGGACAGACTTTGAATTCACCCCTCCACTTT
TRBV18	TRBJ2-1	few	TRBD2	CASSLGLAGGPLAEQFF	TGTGCCAGCTCACTGGGACTAGCGGGAGGGCCTTTGGCTGAGCAGTTCTTC
TRBV6-1	TRBJ1-5	-	-	CATLQTREPQHF	TGTGCCACCCTACAAACTAGGGAGCCCCAGCATTTT
TRBV5-1	TRBJ2-2	-	-	CASSLGHGELFF	TGCGCCAGCAGCCTGGGTCACGGGGAGCTGTTTTTT
TRBV20-1	TRBJ1-6	many	-	CSAPSVASSYNSPLHF	TGCAGTGCTCCATCCGTGGCCAGCTCCTATAATTCACCCCTCCACTTT
TRBV4-3	TRBJ2-3	few	TRBD2	CASSRRGLAAGGDTQYF	TGCGCCAGCAGCCGGAGAGGACTAGCCGCAGGCGGGGATACGCAGTATTTT
TRBV7-3	TRBJ2-7	many	TRBD1	CASSLDRGDYEQYF	TGTGCCAGCAGCTTAGACAGGGGAGACTACGAGCAGTACTTC
TRBV6-2/TRBV6-3	TRBJ2-1	-	-	CASSGGWGRAPYNEQFF	TGTGCCAGCAGTGGCGGGTGGGGGCGGGCCCCCTACAATGAGCAGTTCTTC
TRBV20-1	TRBJ2-7	many	TRBD1	CSAGRAAQGVYEQYF	TGCAGTGCTGGGCGTGCGGCACAGGGGGTCTACGAGCAGTACTTC
TRBV10-3	TRBJ1-3	-	-	CAISESYSGNTIYF	TGTGCCATCAGTGAGTCTTACTCTGGAAACACCATATATTTT
TRBV5-1	TRBJ2-3	many	-	CASSFDRGINTQYF	TGCGCCAGCAGCTTCGATAGGGGGATCAATACGCAGTATTTT
TRBV7-8	TRBJ2-2	once	-	CASSSNTGKLFF	TGTGCCAGCAGCTCGAACACCGGGAAGCTGTTTTTT
TRBV7-9	TRBJ2-7	-	TRBD2	CASSARGGFYEQYF	TGTGCCAGCAGCGCCCGGGGGGGGTTCTACGAGCAGTACTTC
TRBV20-1	TRBJ2-2	few	-	CSAAVGTGELFF	TGCAGTGCCGCAGTCGGGACCGGGGAGCTGTTTTTT
TRBV6-6	TRBJ2-5	-	-	CAIREGARETQYF	TGTGCCATTAGGGAGGGGGCCAGAGAGACCCAGTACTTC
TRBV12-3/TRBV12-4	TRBJ1-6	many	-	CASSLPSSYNSPLHF	TGTGCCAGCAGTTTACCGAGCTCCTATAATTCACCCCTCCACTTT
TRBV28	TRBJ2-3	few	-	CASIAPSTDTQYF	TGTGCCAGCATCGCTCCCTCAACAGATACGCAGTATTTT
TRBV7-2	TRBJ2-2	few	-	CASSLAYRGVTGELFF	TGTGCCAGCAGCTTAGCGTATCGGGGCGTAACCGGGGAGCTGTTTTTT
TRBV20-1	TRBJ2-1	-	-	CSARGLDRTTYNEQFF	TGCAGTGCTAGAGGCCTTGACAGGACAACCTACAATGAGCAGTTCTTC
TRBV12-3/TRBV12-4	TRBJ1-2	-	-	CASSPGVVNYGYTF	TGTGCCAGCAGTCCGGGGGTCGTTAACTATGGCTACACCTTC
TRBV12-3/TRBV12-4	TRBJ1-2	many	-	CASSFDANYGYTF	TGTGCCAGCAGTTTCGATGCTAACTATGGCTACACCTTC
TRBV2	TRBJ2-2	-	-	CAILFGANTGELFF	TGTGCCATCTTATTCGGGGCGAACACCGGGGAGCTGTTTTTT
TRBV9	TRBJ2-5	-	-	CASSVASQETQYF	TGTGCCAGCAGCGTAGCTAGCCAAGAGACCCAGTACTTC
TRBV18	TRBJ2-2	few	-	CASSPHEIRAPNTGELFF	TGTGCCAGCTCACCCCACGAGATTCGGGCCCCGAACACCGGGGAGCTGTTTTTT
TRBV6-2/TRBV6-3	TRBJ2-1	-	TRBD2	CASSYSGSRGLAEFF	TGTGCCAGCAGTTACTCAGGCTCTAGGGGACTAGCGGAGTTCTTC
TRBV12-3/TRBV12-4	TRBJ2-2	many	TRBD1	CASRPMTGGEWELFF	TGTGCCAGCAGACCGATGACAGGGGGCGAGTGGGAGCTGTTTTTT
TRBV6-1	TRBJ2-5	many	-	CASTAARETQYF	TGTGCCAGCACCGCAGCTCGGGAGACCCAGTACTTC
TRBV7-3	TRBJ1-1	few	-	CASKRPLDTEAFF	TGTGCCAGCAAACGTCCTTTGGACACTGAAGCTTTCTTT